This TCR beta chain was captured in a study of blood T cell repertoires in COVID-19. On the study more broadly: Both acute and convalescent COVID-19 samples were obtained from the United States, Italy and Spain. The analysed material was cDNA or gDNA that came from T cells, B-cell-depleted T cells, or PBMCs.

V lost 0 bases, J lost 4 bases, and 3 bases stayed unmatched. The CDR3 spans 15 residues. In germline, CDR1 is LGHDT, CDR2 YNNKEL (reference sequence). Per the original data handling: Counts of nucleated cells, estimated from reference gene primer amplification, were obtained. Produced via immunoSEQ multiplex PCR; TCRdb's table is partial and in-frame only. From that table come the V and J calls and clone size; the DNA was used to work out D and trimming. The sample consists of roughly 330,000 clones, roughly 90% of them appearing once. Those enrolled in Seattle joined during active infection and were followed longitudinally afterward.

The chain combines TRBV3-1 (or the pseudogene TRBV3-2) with TRBJ1-5, with 7 bases matching TRBD1. This clonotype originated in a man aged 30-40 years with COVID-19, enrolled during active disease. Material: peripheral blood. CDR3 residues: CASSQDRQGNQPQHF. CDR3 coding DNA: TGTGCCAGCAGCCAAGATCGACAGGGAAATCAGCCCCAGCATTTT.